These 4 T cell receptor beta chains came from one sample sequenced in a study of response to subunit inactivated influenza vaccine (dated by TCRdb to 2016 to 2019). The library was generated by RT-PCR. Sequenced using an Illumina HiSeq 2500. Through fastp at Q25 and MiXCR, TCRdb rebuilt clones from the public reads, retaining in-frame beta chains. CDR3 protein sequences are deduplicated, and each keeps its most common genes and DNA. The sample yields roughly 790,000 distinct CDR3 sequences; about 20% were counted once. Roughly 10% of the sample lies in the top ten. Here the sequenced sample was PBMCs from blood, taken roughly 5 days after vaccination. These receptor sequences come from a middle-aged man who received an inactivated influenza vaccine. Donor details come from another sample of the same person, matched by shared clones.

The V gene is TRBV29-1, the J gene TRBJ2-3, with 10 bases fitting TRBD2. After removal of 6 bases from V and 1 base from J, the junction contained 4 bases not matched to a gene. Germline V gene sequence: CDR1 SQVTM, CDR2 ANQGSEA. CDR3 length: 14 amino acids. The CDR3 loop reads CSVTSGSRTDTQYF. The CDR3 bases are TGCAGCGTGACTAGCGGGTCTCGCACAGATACGCAGTATTTT.

This clonotype turned up a few times. The chain has TRBV20-1 and TRBJ1-1; possibly TRBD1 for D (5 bases). The CDR3 contains 15 residues. V was pared by 0 bases and J by 4 bases, with 15 bases between. Germline CDR1 is DFQATT and CDR2 is SNEGSKA (reference sequence). CDR3 in amino acids: CSARDGGGSGTEAFF. The DNA for the CDR3 is TGCAGTGCTAGAGATGGTGGGGGGTCGGGCACTGAAGCTTTCTTT.

This sequence joins TRBV6-1 and TRBJ2-7; 7 positions agree with TRBD1. Trimming took 6 bases from V and 2 from J; bases not matched to a gene: 10. Per germline, CDR1 MNHNS and CDR2 SASEGT. The CDR3 is 15 residues long. The CDR3 sequence is CASRDPGQAAYEQYF. The CDR3 DNA is TGTGCCAGCAGGGACCCCGGACAGGCAGCCTACGAGCAGTACTTC.

The chain recombines TRBV30 with TRBJ1-4, with a weak D call TRBD1 (6 bases). Trimming took 4 bases from V and 11 from J, leaving 20 bases between them. The CDR3 covers 14 residues. CDR1 and CDR2 (germline): GTSNPN, SVGIG (reference sequence). In nucleotides, the CDR3 is TGTGCCTGGACTAACTTTCCCAGGGGAGAGAAACTGTTTTTT. Encoded protein: CAWTNFPRGEKLFF.